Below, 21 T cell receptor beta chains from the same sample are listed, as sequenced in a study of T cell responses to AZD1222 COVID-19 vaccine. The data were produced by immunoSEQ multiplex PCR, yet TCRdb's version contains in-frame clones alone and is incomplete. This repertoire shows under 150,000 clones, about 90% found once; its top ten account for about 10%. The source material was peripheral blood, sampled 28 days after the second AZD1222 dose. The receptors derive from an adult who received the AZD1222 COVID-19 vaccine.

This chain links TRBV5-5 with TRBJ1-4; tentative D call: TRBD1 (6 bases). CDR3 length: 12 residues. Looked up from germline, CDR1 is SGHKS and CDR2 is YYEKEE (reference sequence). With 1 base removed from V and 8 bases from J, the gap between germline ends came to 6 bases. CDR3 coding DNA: TGTGCCAGCAGCTTGCAGGGGGAAAAACTGTTTTTT. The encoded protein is CASSLQGEKLFF. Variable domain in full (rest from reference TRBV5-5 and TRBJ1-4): DAGVTQSPTHLIKTRGQQVTLRCSPISGHKSVSWYQQVLGQGPQFIFQYYEKEERGRGNFPDRFSARQFPNYSSELNVNALLLGDSALYLCASSLQGEKLFFGSGTQLSVL.

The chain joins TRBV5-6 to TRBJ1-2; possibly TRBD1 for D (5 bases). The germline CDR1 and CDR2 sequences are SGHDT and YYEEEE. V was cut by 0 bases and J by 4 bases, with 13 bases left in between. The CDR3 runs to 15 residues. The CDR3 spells CASSLGRGTAYGYTF. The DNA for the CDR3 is TGTGCCAGCAGCTTGGGACGGGGGACTGCCTATGGCTACACCTTC.

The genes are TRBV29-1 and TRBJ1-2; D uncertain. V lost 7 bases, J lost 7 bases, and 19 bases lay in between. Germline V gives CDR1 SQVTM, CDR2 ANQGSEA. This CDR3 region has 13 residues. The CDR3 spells CSGTVGGFGGYTF. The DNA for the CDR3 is TGCAGCGGGACCGTCGGAGGGTTTGGTGGCTACACCTTC.

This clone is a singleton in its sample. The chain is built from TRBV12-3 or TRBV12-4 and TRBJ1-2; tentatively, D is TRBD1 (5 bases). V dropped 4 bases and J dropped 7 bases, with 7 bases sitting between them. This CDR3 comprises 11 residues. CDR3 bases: TGTGCCAGCAGTTCCAGGGTTGGCTACACCTTC. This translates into CASSSRVGYTF.

In nucleotides, the CDR3 is TGTGCCAGCAGCCCTTTGGACAGTAATTCACCCCTCCACTTT. Translated: CASSPLDSNSPLHF. The V call is TRBV4-2, the J call TRBJ1-6; D possibly corresponds to TRBD1 (6 bases). Germline-derived CDR1 and CDR2 are LGHNA and YNFKEQ. V shed 4 bases and J shed 6 bases, with 10 bases lying between them. This CDR3 has 14 residues.

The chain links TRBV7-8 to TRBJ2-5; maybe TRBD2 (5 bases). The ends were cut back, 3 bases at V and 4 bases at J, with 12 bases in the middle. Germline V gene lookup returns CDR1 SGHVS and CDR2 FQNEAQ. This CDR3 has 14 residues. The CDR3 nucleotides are TGTGCCAGCAGCTTTTTGGGAGTAGGAGAGACCCAGTACTTC. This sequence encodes CASSFLGVGETQYF.

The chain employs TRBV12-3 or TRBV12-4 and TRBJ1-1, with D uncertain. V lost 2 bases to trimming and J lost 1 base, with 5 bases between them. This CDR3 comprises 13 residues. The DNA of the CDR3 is TGTGCCAGCAGTTTACATACGAACACTGAAGCTTTCTTT. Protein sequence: CASSLHTNTEAFF.

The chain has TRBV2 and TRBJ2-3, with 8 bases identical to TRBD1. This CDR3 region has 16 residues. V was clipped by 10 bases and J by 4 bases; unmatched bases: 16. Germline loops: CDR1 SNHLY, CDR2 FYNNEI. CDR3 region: CATLGTGAWGADTQYF. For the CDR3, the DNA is TGTGCCACCCTTGGGACAGGAGCTTGGGGGGCAGATACGCAGTATTTT. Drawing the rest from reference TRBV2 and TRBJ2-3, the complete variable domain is EPEVTQTPSHQVTQMGQEVILRCVPISNHLYFYWYRQILGQKVEFLVSFYNNEISEKSEIFDDQFSVERPDGSNFTLKIRSTKLEDSAMYFCATLGTGAWGADTQYFGPGTRLTVL.

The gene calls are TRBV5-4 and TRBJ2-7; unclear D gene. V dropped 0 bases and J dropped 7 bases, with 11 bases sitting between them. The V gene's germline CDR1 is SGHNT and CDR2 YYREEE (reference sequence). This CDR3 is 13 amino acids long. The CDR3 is CASSLGGVGEQYV. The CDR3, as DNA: TGTGCCAGCAGCTTGGGCGGTGTTGGGGAGCAGTACGTC.

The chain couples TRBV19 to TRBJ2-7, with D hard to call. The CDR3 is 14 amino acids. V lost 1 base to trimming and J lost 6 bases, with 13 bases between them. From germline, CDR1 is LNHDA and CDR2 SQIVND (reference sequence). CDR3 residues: CASSIAPTFTEQYF. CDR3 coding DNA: TGTGCCAGTAGTATAGCTCCTACTTTTACCGAGCAGTACTTC.

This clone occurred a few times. The CDR3 DNA follows: TGTGCCAGTAGTCGGGTCGGAGGCACAGATACGCAGTATTTT. Translation: CASSRVGGTDTQYF. The rearrangement links TRBV19 to TRBJ2-3; unclear D gene. This CDR3 is 14 amino acids long. Germline values: CDR1 LNHDA, CDR2 SQIVND (reference sequence). Trimming took off 5 bases at V and 1 base at J, with 10 bases between the two ends.

The CDR3 loop is CASMIRPNQPQHF. The CDR3 DNA reads TGTGCCAGCATGATTCGTCCAAATCAGCCCCAGCATTTT. This chain joins TRBV2 and TRBJ1-5; D gene unclear. In germline, CDR1 is SNHLY, CDR2 FYNNEI. V lost 7 bases to trimming and J lost 4 bases, with 11 bases between them. This CDR3 has 13 residues.

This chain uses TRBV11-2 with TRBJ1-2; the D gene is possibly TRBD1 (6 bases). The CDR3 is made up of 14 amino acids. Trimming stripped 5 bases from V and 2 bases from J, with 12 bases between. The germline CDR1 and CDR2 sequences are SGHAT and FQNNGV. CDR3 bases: TGTGCCAGCAGCCGGGGGGCGCGGAACTATGGCTACACCTTC. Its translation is CASSRGARNYGYTF.

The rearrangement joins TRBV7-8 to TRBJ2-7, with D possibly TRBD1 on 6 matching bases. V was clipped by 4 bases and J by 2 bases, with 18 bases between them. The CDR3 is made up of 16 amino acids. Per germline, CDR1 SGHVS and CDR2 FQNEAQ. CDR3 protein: CASSSHTGLNTYEQYF. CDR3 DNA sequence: TGTGCCAGCAGCTCCCACACAGGGTTGAACACCTACGAGCAGTACTTC.

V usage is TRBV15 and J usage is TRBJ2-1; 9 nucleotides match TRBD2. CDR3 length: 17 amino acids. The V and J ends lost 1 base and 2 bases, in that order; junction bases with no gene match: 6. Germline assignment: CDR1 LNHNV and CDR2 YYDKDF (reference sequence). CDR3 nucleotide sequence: TGTGCCACCAGCAGAGTTCTAGCGGGATCTCCCTACAATGAGCAGTTCTTC. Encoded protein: CATSRVLAGSPYNEQFF.

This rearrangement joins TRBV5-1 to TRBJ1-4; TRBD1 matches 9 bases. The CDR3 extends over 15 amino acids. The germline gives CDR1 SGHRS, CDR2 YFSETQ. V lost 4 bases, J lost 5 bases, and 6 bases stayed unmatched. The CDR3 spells CASSPKGQGNEKLFF. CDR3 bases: TGCGCCAGCAGCCCAAAGGGACAGGGCAATGAAAAACTGTTTTTT.

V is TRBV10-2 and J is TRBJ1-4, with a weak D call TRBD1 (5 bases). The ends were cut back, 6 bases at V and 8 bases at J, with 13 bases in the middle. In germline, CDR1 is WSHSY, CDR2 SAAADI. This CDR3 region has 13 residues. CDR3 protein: CASRDGAAEKLFF. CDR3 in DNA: TGCGCCAGCAGAGACGGGGCCGCCGAAAAACTGTTTTTT.

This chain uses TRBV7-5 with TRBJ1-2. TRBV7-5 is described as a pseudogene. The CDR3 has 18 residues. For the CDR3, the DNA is TGTGCCAGAAGCCCCCGGCTCGAGGGGCGGTTTTGCAGCTATGGCTACACCTTC. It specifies CARSPRLEGRFCSYGYTF.

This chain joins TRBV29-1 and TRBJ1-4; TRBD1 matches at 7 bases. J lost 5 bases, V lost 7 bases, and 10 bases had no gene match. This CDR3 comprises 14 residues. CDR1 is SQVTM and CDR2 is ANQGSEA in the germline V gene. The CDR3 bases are TGCAGCGCTCGCAAGGGGGCACGAAATGAAAAACTGTTTTTT. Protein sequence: CSARKGARNEKLFF.

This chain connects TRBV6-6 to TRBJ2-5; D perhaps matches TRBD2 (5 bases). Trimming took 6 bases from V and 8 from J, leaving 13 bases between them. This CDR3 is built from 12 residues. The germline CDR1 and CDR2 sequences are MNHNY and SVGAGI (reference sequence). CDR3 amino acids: CASSFERGTQYF. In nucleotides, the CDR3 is TGTGCCAGCAGCTTCGAACGGGGAACCCAGTACTTC.

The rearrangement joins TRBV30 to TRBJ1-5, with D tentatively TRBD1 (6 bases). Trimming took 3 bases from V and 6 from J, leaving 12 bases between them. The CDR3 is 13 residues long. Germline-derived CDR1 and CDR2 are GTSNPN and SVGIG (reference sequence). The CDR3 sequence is CAWSLKGGQPQHF. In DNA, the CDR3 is TGTGCCTGGAGCTTGAAGGGGGGTCAGCCCCAGCATTTT.